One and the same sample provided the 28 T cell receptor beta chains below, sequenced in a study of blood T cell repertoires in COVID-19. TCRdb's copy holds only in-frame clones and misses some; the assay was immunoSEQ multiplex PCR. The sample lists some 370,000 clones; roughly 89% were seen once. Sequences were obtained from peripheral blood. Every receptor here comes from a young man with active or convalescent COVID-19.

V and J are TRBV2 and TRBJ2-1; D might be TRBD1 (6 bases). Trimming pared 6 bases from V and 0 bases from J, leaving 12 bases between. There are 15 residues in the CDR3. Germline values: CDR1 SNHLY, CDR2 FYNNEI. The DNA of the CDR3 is TGTGCCAGCAGCAGGACAGTAAGCTCCTACAATGAGCAGTTCTTC. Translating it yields CASSRTVSSYNEQFF.

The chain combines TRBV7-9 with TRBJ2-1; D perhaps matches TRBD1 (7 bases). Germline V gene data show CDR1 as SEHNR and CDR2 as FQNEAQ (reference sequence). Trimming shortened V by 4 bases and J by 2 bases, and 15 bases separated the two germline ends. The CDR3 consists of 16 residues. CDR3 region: CASSSEGAVTYNEQFF. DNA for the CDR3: TGTGCCAGCAGCTCGGAGGGGGCCGTTACCTACAATGAGCAGTTCTTC.

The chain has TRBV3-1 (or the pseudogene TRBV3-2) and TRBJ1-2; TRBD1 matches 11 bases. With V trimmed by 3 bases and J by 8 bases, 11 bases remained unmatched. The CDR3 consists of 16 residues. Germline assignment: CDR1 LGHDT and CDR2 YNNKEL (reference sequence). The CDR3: CASSQPGQGVPFGYTF. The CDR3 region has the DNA TGTGCCAGCAGCCAGCCGGGACAGGGGGTCCCCTTCGGCTACACCTTC.

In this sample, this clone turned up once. CDR3 region: CASRGAGTSTDTQYF. The CDR3 DNA is TGTGCCAGCAGGGGGGCCGGGACAAGCACAGATACGCAGTATTTT. The genes are TRBV7-9 and TRBJ2-3, with D possibly matching TRBD1 (6 bases). V lost 6 bases and J 0 bases, leaving 13 bases between the germline ends. The germline gives CDR1 SEHNR, CDR2 FQNEAQ (reference sequence). The CDR3 contains 15 residues. The full variable domain, rest sourced from reference TRBV7-9 and TRBJ2-3, is DTGVSQNPRHKITKRGQNVTFRCDPISEHNRLYWYRQTLGQGPEFLTYFQNEAQLEKSRLLSDRFSAERPKGSFSTLEIQRTEQGDSAMYLCASRGAGTSTDTQYFGPGTRLTVL.

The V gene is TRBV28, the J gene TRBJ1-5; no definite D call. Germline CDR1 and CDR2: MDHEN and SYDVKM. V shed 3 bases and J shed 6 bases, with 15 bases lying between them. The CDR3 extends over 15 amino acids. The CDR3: CASSLGGRLSQPQHF. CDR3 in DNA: TGTGCCAGCAGTTTGGGTGGGAGGTTGAGTCAGCCCCAGCATTTT.

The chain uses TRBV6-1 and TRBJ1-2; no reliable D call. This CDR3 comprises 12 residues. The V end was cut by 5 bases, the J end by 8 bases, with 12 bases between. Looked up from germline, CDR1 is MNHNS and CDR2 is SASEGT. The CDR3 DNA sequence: TGTGCCAGCAGTCCCCCAGAGGGAGGCTACACCTTC. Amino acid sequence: CASSPPEGGYTF.

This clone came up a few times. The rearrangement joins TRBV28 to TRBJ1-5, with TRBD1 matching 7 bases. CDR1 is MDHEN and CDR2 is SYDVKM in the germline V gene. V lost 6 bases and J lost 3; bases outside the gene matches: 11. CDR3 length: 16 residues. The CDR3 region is CASRQGQNGNNQPQHF. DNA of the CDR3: TGTGCCAGCAGACAGGGACAGAACGGAAACAATCAGCCCCAGCATTTT. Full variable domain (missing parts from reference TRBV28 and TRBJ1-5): DVKVTQSSRYLVKRTGEKVFLECVQDMDHENMFWYRQDPGLGLRLIYFSYDVKMKEKGDIPEGYSVSREKKERFSLILESASTNQTSMYLCASRQGQNGNNQPQHFGDGTRLSIL.

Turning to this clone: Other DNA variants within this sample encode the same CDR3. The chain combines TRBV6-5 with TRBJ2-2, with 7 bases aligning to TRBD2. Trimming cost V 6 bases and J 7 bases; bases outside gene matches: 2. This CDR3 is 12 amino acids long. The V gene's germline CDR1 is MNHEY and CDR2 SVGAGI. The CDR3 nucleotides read TGTGCCAGCAGCCGCGGGAGCGGGGAGCTGTTTTTT. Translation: CASSRGSGELFF.

The CDR3 DNA reads as TGTGCCAGCAGCGTAGCGGGAAACTATGGCTACACCTTC. It yields the protein CASSVAGNYGYTF. This chain joins TRBV9 and TRBJ1-2; D is unresolved. V was cut by 0 bases and J by 2 bases, with 5 bases left in between. Germline V gene sequence: CDR1 SGDLS, CDR2 YYNGEE. This CDR3 region has 13 residues.

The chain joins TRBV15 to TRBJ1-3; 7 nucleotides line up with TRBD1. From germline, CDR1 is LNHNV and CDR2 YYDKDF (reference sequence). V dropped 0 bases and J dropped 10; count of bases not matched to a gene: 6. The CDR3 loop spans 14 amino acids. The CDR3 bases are TGTGCCACCAGCAGAGAATCAGGGGGGAAAACCATATATTTT. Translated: CATSRESGGKTIYF. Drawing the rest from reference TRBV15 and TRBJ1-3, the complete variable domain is DAMVIQNPRYQVTQFGKPVTLSCSQTLNHNVMYWYQQKSSQAPKLLFHYYDKDFNNEADTPDNFQSRRPNTSFCFLDIRSPGLGDTAMYLCATSRESGGKTIYFGEGSWLTVV.

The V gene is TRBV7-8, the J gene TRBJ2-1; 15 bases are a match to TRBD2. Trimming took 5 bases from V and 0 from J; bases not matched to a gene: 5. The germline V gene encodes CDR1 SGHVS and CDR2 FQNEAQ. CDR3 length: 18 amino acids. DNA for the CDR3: TGTGCCAGCAGCACCGGACTAGCGGGGGGGGGCTCCTACAATGAGCAGTTCTTC. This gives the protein CASSTGLAGGGSYNEQFF.

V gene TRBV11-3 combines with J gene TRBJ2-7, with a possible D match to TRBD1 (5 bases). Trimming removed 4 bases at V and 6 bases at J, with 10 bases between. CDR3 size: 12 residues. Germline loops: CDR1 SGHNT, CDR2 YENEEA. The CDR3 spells CASSSSRGEQYF. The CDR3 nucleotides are TGTGCCAGCAGCTCGAGTAGGGGCGAGCAGTACTTC.

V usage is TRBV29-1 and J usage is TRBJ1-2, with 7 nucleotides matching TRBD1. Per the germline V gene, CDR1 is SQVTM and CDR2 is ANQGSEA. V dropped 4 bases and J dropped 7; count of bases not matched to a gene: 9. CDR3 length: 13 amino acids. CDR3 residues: CSVARDREFGYTF. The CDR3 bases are TGCAGCGTTGCTAGAGACAGGGAGTTTGGCTACACCTTC. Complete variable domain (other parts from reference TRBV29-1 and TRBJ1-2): SAVISQKPSRDICQRGTSLTIQCQVDSQVTMMFWYRQQPGQSLTLIATANQGSEATYESGFVIDKFPISRPNLTFSTLTVSNMSPEDSSIYLCSVARDREFGYTFGSGTRLTVV.

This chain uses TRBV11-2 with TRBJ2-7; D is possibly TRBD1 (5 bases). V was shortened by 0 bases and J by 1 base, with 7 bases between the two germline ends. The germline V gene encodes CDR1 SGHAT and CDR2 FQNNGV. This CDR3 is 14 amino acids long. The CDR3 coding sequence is TGTGCCAGCAGCTTAGAGGGGCAGTCCTACGAGCAGTACTTC. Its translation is CASSLEGQSYEQYF.

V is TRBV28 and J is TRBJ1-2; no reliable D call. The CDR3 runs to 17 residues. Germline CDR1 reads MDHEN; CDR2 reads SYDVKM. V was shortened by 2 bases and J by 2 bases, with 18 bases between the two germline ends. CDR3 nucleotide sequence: TGTGCCAGCAGTTTACCGTCCAGAACCGGGAGCAACTATGGCTACACCTTC. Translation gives CASSLPSRTGSNYGYTF.

The CDR3 coding sequence is TGTGCCAGCAGCCCAAGGGGCCTAGCGGGAGGGCCTAGCTCCTACAATGAGCAGTTCTTC. Translating it yields CASSPRGLAGGPSSYNEQFF. This chain links TRBV3-1 (or the pseudogene TRBV3-2) with TRBJ2-1, with TRBD2 identical over 12 bases. This CDR3 has 20 residues. Germline assignment: CDR1 LGHDT and CDR2 YNNKEL (reference sequence). J lost 0 bases, V lost 4 bases, and 13 bases had no gene match.

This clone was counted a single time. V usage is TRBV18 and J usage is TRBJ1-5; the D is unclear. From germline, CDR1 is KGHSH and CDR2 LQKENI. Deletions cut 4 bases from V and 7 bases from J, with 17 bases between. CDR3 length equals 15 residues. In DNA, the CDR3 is TGTGCCAGCTCACTCCGGGGAGGGAAGGGCCAGCCCCAGCATTTT. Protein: CASSLRGGKGQPQHF.

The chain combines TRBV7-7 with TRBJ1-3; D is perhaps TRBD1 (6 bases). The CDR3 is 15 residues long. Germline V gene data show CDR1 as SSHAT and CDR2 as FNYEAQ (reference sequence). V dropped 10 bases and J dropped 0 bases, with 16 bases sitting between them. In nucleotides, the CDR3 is TGTGCCATTAGCGGGGGGCTCAGCTCTGGAAACACCATATATTTT. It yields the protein CAISGGLSSGNTIYF.

Here the CDR3 DNA reads TGTGCCAGCAGCTGGGAGGCTAGCGGGAGCCGAAGGACTAGATACGAGCAGTACTTC. Amino acid sequence: CASSWEASGSRRTRYEQYF. This chain joins TRBV7-6 and TRBJ2-7; 10 positions agree with TRBD2. The CDR3 is 19 residues long. V shed 4 bases, J shed 4 bases, and the junction held 19 bases outside the gene matches. The germline V gene has CDR1 SGHVS and CDR2 FNYEAQ.

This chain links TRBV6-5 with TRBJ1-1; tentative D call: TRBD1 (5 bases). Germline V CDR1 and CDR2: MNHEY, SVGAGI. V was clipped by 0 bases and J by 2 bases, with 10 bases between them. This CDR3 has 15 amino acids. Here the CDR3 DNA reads TGTGCCAGCAGTTACTCGGGGCAGGTCAACACTGAAGCTTTCTTT. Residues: CASSYSGQVNTEAFF.

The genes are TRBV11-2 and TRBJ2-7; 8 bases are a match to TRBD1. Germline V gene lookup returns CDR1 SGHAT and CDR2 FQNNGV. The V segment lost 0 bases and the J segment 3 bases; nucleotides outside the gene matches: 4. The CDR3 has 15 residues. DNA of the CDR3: TGTGCCAGCAGCTTAGACCCGGGACAGGACTACGAGCAGTACTTC. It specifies CASSLDPGQDYEQYF. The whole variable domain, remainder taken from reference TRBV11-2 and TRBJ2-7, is EAGVAQSPRYKIIEKRQSVAFWCNPISGHATLYWYQQILGQGPKLLIQFQNNGVVDDSQLPKDRFSAERLKGVDSTLKIQPAKLEDSAVYLCASSLDPGQDYEQYFGPGTRLTVT.

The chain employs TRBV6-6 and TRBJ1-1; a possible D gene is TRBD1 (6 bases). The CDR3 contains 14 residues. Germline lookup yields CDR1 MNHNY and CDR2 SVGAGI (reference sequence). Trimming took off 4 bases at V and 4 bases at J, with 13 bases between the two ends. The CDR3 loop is CASSSDRRSTEAFF. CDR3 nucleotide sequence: TGTGCCAGCAGTTCCGACAGGAGGAGCACTGAAGCTTTCTTT.

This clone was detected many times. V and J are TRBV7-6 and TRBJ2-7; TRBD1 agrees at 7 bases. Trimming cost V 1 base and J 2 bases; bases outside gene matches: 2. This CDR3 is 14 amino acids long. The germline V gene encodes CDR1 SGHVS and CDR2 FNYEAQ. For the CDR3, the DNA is TGTGCCAGCAGCTTAGTACAGGGGACCTACGAGCAGTACTTC. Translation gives CASSLVQGTYEQYF. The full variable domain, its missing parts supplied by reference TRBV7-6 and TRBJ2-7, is GAGVSQSPRYKVTKRGQDVALRCDPISGHVSLYWYRQALGQGPEFLTYFNYEAQQDKSGLPNDRFSAERPEGSISTLTIQRTEQRDSAMYRCASSLVQGTYEQYFGPGTRLTVT.

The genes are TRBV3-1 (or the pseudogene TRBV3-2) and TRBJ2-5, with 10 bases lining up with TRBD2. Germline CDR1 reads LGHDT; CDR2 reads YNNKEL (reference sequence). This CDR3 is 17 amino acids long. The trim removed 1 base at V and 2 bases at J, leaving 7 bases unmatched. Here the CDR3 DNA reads TGTGCCAGCAGCCAAGGTAATCTAGCGGGAGCTCAAGAGACCCAGTACTTC. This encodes CASSQGNLAGAQETQYF.

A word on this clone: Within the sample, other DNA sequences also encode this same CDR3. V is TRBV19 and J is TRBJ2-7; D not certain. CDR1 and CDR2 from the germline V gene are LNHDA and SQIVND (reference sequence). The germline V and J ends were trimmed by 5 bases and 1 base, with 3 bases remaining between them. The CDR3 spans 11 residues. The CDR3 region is CASSSSYEQYF. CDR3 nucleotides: TGTGCCAGTAGTTCGTCCTACGAGCAGTACTTC.

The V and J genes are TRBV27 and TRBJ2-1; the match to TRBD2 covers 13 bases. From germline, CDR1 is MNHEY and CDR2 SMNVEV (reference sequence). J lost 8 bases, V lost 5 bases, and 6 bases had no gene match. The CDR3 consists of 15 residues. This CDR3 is CASSMTSGRFYEQFF. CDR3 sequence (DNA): TGTGCCAGCAGTATGACTAGCGGGAGGTTCTATGAGCAGTTCTTC.

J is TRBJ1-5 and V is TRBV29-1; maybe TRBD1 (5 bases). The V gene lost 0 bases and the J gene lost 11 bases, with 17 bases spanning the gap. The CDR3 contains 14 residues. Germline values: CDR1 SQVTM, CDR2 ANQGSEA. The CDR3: CSVEDPSGGIAQHF. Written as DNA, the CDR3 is TGCAGCGTTGAAGATCCATCCGGGGGGATAGCCCAGCATTTT.

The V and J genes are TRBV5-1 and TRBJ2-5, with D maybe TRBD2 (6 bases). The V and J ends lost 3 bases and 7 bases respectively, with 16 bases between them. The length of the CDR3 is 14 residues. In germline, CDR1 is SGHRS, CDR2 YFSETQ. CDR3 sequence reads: CASSSGTQIGTQYF. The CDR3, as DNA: TGCGCCAGCAGCTCCGGGACTCAGATCGGGACCCAGTACTTC.